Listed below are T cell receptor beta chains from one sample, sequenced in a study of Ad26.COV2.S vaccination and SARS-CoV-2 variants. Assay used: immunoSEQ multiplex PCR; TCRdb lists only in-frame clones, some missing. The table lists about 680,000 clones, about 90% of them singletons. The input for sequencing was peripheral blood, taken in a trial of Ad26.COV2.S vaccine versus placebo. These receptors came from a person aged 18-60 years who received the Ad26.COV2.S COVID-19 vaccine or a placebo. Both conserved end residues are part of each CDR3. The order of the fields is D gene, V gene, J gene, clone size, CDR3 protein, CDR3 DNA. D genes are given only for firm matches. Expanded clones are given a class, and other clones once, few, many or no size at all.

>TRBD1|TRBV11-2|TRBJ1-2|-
CASSLVGTAFDHYTF
TGTGCCAGCAGCTTAGTGGGGACAGCCTTCGACCACTACACCTTC
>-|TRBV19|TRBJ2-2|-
CASTPLLVPGELFF
TGTGCCAGTACCCCTCTACTAGTGCCCGGGGAGCTGTTTTTT
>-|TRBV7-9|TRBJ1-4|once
CASSLGSTTNEKLFF
TGTGCCAGCAGCTTAGGGAGCACAACTAATGAAAAACTGTTTTTT
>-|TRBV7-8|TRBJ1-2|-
CASSLEGRGEYGYTF
TGTGCCAGCAGCTTAGAGGGCAGGGGAGAATATGGCTACACCTTC
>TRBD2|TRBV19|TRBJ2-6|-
CASSMDGRTSGANVLTF
TGTGCCAGTAGTATGGACGGGAGGACGTCAGGGGCCAACGTCCTGACTTTC
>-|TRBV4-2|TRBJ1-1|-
CASSQVWTSTEAFF
TGTGCCAGCAGCCAAGTCTGGACCAGCACTGAAGCTTTCTTT
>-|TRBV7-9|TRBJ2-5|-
CASSAPWDPGETQYF
TGTGCCAGCAGCGCCCCGTGGGACCCCGGAGAGACCCAGTACTTC
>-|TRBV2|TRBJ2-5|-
CASSAVVETQYF
TGTGCCAGCAGTGCAGTAGTAGAGACCCAGTACTTC
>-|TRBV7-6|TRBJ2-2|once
CASSLAGFNTGELFF
TGTGCCAGCAGCTTAGCTGGATTTAACACCGGGGAGCTGTTTTTT
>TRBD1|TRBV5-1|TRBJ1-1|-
CASSLGQGLNTEAFF
TGCGCCAGCAGCCTGGGACAGGGTCTCAACACTGAAGCTTTCTTT
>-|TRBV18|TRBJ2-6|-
CASSPSTGANVLTF
TGTGCCAGCTCACCTTCCACTGGGGCCAACGTCCTGACTTTC
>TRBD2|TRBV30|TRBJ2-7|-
CAWTRTSGALEQYF
TGTGCCTGGACCAGGACTAGCGGAGCTCTCGAGCAGTACTTC
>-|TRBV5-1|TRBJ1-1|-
CASSSTVNTEAFF
TGCGCCAGCAGCTCGACAGTGAACACTGAAGCTTTCTTT
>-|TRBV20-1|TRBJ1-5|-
CSAREGQPQHF
TGCAGTGCTAGAGAGGGCCAGCCCCAGCATTTT
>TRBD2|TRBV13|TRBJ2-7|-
CASSAAGGPSYEQYF
TGTGCCAGCAGCGCAGCGGGGGGCCCCTCCTACGAGCAGTACTTC
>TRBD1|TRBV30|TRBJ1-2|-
CAWSVRETGYGGYTF
TGTGCCTGGAGTGTTCGAGAGACAGGGTACGGTGGCTACACCTTC
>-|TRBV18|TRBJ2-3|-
CASSPLQTDTQYF
TGTGCCAGCTCACCACTCCAAACAGATACGCAGTATTTT
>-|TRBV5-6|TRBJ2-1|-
CASSLAVNEQFF
TGTGCCAGCAGCTTGGCTGTAAATGAGCAGTTCTTC
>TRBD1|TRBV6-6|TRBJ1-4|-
CASSWTGTGTEKLFF
TGTGCCAGCAGTTGGACCGGGACAGGGACTGAAAAACTGTTTTTT
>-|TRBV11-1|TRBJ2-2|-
CASGWDTNTGELFF
TGTGCCAGCGGGTGGGACACCAATACCGGGGAGCTGTTTTTT
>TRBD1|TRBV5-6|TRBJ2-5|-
CASSFRQGGADTQYF
TGTGCCAGCAGCTTCCGACAGGGGGGCGCTGATACCCAGTACTTC
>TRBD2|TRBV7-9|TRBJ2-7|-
CASSSSGRSYEQYF
TGTGCCAGCAGCTCTAGCGGGAGGTCCTACGAGCAGTACTTC
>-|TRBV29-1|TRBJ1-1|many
CSVERTEAFF
TGCAGCGTTGAAAGAACTGAAGCTTTCTTT
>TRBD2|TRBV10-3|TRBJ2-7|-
CAIQRGDTYEQYF
TGTGCCATCCAGCGGGGGGACACCTACGAGCAGTACTTC
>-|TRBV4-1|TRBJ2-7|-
CASSQGRAPGREQYF
TGCGCCAGCAGCCAAGGGAGGGCACCGGGCCGCGAGCAGTACTTC
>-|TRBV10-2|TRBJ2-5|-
CASRPQGRIETQYF
TGCGCCAGCAGACCACAGGGGAGGATAGAGACCCAGTACTTC
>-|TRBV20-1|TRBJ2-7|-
CSASGVIYEQYF
TGCAGTGCTAGTGGGGTAATCTACGAGCAGTACTTC
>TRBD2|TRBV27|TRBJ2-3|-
CASSKGLAGTTDTQYF
TGTGCCAGCAGTAAGGGACTAGCGGGAACGACCGATACGCAGTATTTT
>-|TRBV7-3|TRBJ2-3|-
CASSLDGVPSTDTQYF
TGTGCCAGCAGCTTAGACGGGGTCCCTAGCACAGATACGCAGTATTTT
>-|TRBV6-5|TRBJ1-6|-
CASTAGSGNSPLHF
TGTGCCAGCACCGCAGGCTCGGGTAATTCACCCCTCCACTTT